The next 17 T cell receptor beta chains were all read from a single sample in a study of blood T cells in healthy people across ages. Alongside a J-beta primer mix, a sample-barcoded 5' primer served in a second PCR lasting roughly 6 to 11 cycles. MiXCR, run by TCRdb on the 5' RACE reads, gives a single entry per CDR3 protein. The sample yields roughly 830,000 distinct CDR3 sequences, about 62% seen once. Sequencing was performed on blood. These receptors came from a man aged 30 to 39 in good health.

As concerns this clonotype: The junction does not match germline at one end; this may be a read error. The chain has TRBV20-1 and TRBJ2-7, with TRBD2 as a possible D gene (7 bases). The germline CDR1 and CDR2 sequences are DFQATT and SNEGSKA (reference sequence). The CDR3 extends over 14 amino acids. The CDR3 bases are TGTAGTGCTAGAGACGGGGGGCCAAACTACGAGCAGTACTTC. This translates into CSARDGGPNYEQYF.

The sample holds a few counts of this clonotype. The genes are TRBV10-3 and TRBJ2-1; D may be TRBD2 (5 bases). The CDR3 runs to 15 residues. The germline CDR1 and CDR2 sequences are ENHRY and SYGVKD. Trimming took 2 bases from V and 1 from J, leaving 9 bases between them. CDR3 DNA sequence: TGTGCCATCAGTGAGGGGAGCTGGTCCTACAATGAGCAGTTCTTC. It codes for CAISEGSWSYNEQFF.

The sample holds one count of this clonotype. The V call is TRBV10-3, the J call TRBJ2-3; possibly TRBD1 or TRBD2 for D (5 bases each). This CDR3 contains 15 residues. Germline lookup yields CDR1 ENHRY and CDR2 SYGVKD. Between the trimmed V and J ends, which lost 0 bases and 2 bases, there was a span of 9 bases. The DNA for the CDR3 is TGTGCCATCAGTGAGTCGAGGGGACCCACAGATACGCAGTATTTT. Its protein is CAISESRGPTDTQYF.

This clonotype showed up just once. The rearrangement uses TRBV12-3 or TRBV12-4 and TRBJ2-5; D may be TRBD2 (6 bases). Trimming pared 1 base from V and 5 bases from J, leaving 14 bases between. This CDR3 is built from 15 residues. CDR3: CASSLDGGVGETQYF. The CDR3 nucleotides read TGTGCCAGCAGTTTAGATGGCGGGGTTGGGGAGACCCAGTACTTC.

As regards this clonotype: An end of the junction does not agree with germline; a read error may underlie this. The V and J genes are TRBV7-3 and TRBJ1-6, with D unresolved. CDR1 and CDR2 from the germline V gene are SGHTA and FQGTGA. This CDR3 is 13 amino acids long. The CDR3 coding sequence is TGTGCCAGCAGCTTACCGGGGAATTCACCCCCCCACTTT. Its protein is CASSLPGNSPPHF.

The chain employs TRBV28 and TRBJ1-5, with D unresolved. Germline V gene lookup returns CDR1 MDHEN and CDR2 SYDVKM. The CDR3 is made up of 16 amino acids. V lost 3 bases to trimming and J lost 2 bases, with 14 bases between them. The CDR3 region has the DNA TGTGCCAGCAGTTTCATGGATATGTCAGGCAATCAGCCCCAGCATTTT. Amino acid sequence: CASSFMDMSGNQPQHF. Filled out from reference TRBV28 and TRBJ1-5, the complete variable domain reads DVKVTQSSRYLVKRTGEKVFLECVQDMDHENMFWYRQDPGLGLRLIYFSYDVKMKEKGDIPEGYSVSREKKERFSLILESASTNQTSMYLCASSFMDMSGNQPQHFGDGTRLSIL.

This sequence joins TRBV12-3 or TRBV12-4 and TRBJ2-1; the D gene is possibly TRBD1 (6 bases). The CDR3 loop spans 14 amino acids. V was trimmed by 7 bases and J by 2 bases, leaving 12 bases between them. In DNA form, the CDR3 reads TGTGCCAGCACCCCGGGACAACCCTACAATGAGCAGTTCTTC. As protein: CASTPGQPYNEQFF.

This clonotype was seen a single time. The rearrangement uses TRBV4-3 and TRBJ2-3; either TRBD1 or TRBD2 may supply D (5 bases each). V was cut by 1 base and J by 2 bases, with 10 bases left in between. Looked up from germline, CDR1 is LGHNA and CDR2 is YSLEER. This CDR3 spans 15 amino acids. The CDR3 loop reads CASSQAGQNTDTQYF. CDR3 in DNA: TGCGCCAGCAGCCAAGCGGGGCAGAACACAGATACGCAGTATTTT.

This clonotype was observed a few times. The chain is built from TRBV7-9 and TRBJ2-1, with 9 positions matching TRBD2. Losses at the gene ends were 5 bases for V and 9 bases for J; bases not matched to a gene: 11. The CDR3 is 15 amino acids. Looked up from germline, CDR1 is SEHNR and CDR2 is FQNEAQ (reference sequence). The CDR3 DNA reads TGTGCCAGCAGCGGACCGGGACTAGCCTACGGTGAGCAGTTCTTC. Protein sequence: CASSGPGLAYGEQFF.

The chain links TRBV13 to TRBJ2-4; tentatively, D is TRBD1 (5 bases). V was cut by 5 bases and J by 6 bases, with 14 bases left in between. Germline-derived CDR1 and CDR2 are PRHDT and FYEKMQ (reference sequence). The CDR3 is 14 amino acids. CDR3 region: CASSVQGARNIQYF. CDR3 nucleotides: TGTGCCAGCAGCGTCCAAGGGGCTAGAAACATTCAGTACTTC.

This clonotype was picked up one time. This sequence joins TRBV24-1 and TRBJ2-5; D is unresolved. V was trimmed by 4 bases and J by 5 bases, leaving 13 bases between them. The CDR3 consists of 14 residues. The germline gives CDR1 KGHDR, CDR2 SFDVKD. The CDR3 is CATSDVDPAETQYF. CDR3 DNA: TGTGCCACCAGTGACGTAGACCCCGCCGAGACCCAGTACTTC.

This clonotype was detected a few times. Here the CDR3 DNA reads TGCAGCGTTGAGGGGTTAAGCTCCTACAATGAGCAGTTCTTC. The encoded protein is CSVEGLSSYNEQFF. This rearrangement joins TRBV29-1 to TRBJ2-1; D uncertain. Looked up from germline, CDR1 is SQVTM and CDR2 is ANQGSEA. V was trimmed by 3 bases and J by 0 bases, leaving 9 bases between them. The CDR3 loop spans 14 amino acids.

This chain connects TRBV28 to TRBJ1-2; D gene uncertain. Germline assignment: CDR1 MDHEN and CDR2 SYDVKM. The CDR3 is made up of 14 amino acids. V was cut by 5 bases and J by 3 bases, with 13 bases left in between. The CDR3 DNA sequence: TGTGCCAGCAGTATGTTAGCACATGACTATGGCTACACCTTC. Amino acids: CASSMLAHDYGYTF.

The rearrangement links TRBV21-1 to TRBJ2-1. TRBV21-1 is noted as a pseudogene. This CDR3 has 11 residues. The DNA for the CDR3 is TGTGCCAGCAGCAAGCAGGATGAGCAGTTCTTC. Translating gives CASSKQDEQFF.

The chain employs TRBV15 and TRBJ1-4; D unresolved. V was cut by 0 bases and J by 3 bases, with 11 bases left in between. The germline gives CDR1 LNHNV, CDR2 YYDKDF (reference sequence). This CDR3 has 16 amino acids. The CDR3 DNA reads TGTGCCACCAGCAGAGACTTAGATTTATCTAATGAAAAACTGTTTTTT. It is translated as CATSRDLDLSNEKLFF.

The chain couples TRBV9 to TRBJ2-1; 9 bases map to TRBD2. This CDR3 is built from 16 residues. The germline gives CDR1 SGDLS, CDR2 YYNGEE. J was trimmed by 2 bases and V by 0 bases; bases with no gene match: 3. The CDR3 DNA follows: TGTGCCAGCAGCGTAGCACTAGCGGGTACCTACAATGAGCAGTTCTTC. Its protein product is CASSVALAGTYNEQFF.

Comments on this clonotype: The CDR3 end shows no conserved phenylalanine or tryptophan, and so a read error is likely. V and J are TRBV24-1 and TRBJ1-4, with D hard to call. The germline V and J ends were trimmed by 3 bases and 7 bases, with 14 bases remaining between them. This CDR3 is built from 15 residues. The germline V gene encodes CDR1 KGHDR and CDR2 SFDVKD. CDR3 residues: CATSDRKPKSEKLFL. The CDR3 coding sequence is TGTGCCACCAGTGATCGAAAACCGAAAAGTGAAAAACTGTTTCTT.